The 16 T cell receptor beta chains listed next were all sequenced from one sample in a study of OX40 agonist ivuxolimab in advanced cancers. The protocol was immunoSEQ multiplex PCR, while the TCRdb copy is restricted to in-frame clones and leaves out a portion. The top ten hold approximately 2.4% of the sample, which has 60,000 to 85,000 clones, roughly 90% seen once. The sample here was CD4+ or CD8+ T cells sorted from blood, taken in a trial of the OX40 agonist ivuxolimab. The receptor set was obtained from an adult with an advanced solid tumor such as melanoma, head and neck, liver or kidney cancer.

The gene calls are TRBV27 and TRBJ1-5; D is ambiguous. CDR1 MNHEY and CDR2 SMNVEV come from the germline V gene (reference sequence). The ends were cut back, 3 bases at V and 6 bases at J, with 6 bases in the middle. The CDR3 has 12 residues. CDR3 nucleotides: TGTGCCAGCAGTTTTTCGGGTCAGCCCCAGCATTTT. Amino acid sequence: CASSFSGQPQHF.

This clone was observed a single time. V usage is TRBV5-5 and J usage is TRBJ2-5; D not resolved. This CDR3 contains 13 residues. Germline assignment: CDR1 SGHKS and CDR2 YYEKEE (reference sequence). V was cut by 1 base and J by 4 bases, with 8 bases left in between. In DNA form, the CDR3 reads TGTGCCAGCAGCTTGCTGGGATCAGAGACCCAGTACTTC. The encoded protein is CASSLLGSETQYF.

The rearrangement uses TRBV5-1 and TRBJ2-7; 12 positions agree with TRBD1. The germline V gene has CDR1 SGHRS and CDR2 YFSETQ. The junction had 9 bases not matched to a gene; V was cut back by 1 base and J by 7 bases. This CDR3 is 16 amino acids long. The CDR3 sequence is CASSLFGGQGAKEQYF. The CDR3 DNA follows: TGCGCCAGCAGCTTGTTTGGGGGACAGGGGGCGAAAGAGCAGTACTTC.

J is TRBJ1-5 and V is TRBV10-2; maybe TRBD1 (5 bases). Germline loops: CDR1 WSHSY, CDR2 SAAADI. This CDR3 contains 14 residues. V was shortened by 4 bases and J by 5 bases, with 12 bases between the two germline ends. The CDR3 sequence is CASSARAVDQPQHF. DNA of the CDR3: TGCGCCAGCAGTGCCAGGGCAGTGGATCAGCCCCAGCATTTT.

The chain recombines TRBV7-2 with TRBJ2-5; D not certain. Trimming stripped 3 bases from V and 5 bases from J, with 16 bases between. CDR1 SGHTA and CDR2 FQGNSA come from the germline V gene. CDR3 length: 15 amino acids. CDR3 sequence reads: CASSFQRLTRETQYF. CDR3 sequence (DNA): TGTGCCAGCAGCTTTCAGAGGCTAACGCGGGAGACCCAGTACTTC. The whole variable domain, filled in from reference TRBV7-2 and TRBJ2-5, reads GAGVSQSPSNKVTEKGKDVELRCDPISGHTALYWYRQSLGQGLEFLIYFQGNSAPDKSGLPSDRFSAERTGGSVSTLTIQRTQQEDSAVYLCASSFQRLTRETQYFGPGTRLLVL.

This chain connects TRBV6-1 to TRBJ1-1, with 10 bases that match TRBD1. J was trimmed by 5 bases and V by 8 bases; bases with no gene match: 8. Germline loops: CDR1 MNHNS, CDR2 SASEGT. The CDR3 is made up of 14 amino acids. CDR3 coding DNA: TGTGCCAGCTCCGCCGGGACAGGGGAGACTGAAGCTTTCTTT. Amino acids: CASSAGTGETEAFF.

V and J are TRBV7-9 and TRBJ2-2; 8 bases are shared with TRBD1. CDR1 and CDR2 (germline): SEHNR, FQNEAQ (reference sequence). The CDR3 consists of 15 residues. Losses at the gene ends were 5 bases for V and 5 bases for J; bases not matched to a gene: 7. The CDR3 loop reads CASSTYRGKTGELFF. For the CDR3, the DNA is TGTGCCAGCAGCACCTACAGGGGGAAGACCGGGGAGCTGTTTTTT.

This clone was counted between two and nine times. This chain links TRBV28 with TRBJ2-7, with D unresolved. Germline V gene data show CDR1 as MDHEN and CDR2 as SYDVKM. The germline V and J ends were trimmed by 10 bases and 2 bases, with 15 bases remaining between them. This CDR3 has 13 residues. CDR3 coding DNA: TGTGCCACCCTCACACAAATTACCTACGAGCAGTACTTC. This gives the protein CATLTQITYEQYF.

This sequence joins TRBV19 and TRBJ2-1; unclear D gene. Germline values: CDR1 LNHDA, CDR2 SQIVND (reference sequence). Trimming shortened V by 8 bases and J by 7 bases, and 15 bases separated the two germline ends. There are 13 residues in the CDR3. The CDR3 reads CASAKARENEQFF. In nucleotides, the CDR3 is TGTGCCAGTGCAAAGGCCAGAGAGAATGAGCAGTTCTTC.

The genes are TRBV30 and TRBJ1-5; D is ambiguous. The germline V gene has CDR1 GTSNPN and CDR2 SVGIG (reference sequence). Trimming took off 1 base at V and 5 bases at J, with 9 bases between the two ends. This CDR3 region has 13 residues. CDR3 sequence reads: CAWSGGTHQPQHF. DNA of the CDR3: TGTGCCTGGAGTGGGGGAACCCATCAGCCCCAGCATTTT.

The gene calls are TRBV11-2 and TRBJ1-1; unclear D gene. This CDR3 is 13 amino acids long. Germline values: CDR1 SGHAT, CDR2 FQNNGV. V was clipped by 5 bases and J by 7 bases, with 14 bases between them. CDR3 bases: TGTGCCAGCAGCCCCCAGGTTTTCGGTGAAGCTTTCTTT. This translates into CASSPQVFGEAFF.

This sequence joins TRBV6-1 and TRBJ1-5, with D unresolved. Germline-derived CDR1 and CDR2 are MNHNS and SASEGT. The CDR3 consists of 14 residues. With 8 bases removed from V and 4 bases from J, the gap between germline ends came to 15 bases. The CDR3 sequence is CASQESTDNQPQHF. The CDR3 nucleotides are TGTGCCAGCCAGGAGTCAACGGATAATCAGCCCCAGCATTTT.

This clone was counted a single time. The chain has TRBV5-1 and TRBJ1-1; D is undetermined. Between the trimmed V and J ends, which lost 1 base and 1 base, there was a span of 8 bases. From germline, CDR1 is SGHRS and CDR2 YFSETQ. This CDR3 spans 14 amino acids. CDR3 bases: TGCGCCAGCAGCTTGAACGGCGAGAACACTGAAGCTTTCTTT. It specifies CASSLNGENTEAFF.

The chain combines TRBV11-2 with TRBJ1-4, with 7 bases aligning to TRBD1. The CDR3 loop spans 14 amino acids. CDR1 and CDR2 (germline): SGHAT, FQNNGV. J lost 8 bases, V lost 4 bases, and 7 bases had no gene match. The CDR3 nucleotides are TGTGCCAGCAGCTGGGTCAGGGGGGGAGAAAAACTGTTTTTT. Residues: CASSWVRGGEKLFF.

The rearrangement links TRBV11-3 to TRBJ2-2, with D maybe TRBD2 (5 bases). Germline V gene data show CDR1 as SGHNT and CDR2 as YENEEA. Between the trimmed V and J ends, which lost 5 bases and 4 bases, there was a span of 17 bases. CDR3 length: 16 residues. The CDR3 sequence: CASSRAAPGGTGELFF. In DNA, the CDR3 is TGTGCCAGCAGCCGCGCGGCCCCTGGAGGCACCGGGGAGCTGTTTTTT. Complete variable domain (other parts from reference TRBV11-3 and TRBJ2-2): EAGVVQSPRYKIIEKKQPVAFWCNPISGHNTLYWYLQNLGQGPELLIRYENEEAVDDSQLPKDRFSAERLKGVDSTLKIQPAELGDSAVYLCASSRAAPGGTGELFFGEGSRLTVL.

In DNA form, the CDR3 reads TGTGCCAGTAGTATGGGTGGAGGGGGCGCCTATGGCTACACCTTC. It translates to CASSMGGGGAYGYTF. This chain links TRBV19 with TRBJ1-2; 7 nucleotides line up with TRBD1. V gave up 3 bases and J gave up 4 bases; unmatched junction bases: 8. This CDR3 region has 15 residues. The V gene's germline CDR1 is LNHDA and CDR2 SQIVND (reference sequence).